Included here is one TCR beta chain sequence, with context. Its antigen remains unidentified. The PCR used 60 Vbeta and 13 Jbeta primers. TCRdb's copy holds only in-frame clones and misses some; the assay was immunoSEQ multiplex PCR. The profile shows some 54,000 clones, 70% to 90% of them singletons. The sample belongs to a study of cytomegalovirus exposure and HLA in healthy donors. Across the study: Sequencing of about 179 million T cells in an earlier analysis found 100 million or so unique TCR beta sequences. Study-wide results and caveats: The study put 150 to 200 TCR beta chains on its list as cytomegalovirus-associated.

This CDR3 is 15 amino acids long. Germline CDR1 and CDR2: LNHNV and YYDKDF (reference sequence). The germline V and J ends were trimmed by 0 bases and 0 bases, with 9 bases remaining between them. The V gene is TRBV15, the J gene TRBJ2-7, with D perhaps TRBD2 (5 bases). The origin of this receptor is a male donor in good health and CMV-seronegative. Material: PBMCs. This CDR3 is CATSRDSEGSYEQYF. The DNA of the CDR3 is TGTGCCACCAGCAGAGATAGCGAGGGCTCCTACGAGCAGTACTTC.